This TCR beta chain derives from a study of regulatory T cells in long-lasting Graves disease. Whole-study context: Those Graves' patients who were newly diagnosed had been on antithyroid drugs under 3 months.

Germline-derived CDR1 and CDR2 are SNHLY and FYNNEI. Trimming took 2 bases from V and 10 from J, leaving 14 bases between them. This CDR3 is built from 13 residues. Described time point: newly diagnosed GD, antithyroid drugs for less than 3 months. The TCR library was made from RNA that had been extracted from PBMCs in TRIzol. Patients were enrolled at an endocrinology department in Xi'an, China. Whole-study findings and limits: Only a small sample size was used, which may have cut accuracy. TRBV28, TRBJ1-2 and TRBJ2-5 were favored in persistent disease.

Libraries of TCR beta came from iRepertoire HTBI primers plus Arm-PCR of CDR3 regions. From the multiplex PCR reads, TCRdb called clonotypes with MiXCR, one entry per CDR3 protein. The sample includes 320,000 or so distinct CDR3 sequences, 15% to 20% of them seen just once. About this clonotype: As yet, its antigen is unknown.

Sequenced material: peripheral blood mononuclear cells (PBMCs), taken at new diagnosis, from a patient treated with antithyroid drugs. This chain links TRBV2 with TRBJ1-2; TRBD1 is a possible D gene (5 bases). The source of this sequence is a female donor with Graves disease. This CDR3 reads CASSEYRLNDYTF. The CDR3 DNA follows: TGTGCCAGCAGTGAATACAGGCTCAATGACTACACCTTC.